This TCR beta chain was obtained from a study of blood T cell repertoires in COVID-19. Study details: The United States, Italy and Spain provided the acute and convalescent COVID-19 samples.

The CDR3 length is 16 residues. Profiled with immunoSEQ multiplex PCR; TCRdb holds only in-frame clones, not every one. There are 300,000 to 450,000 clones in the sample; about 92% occur only once, and under 5% lies in the top ten. Material: peripheral blood. This TCR came from a woman aged 60 to 75 with COVID-19, enrolled during active disease. The chain couples TRBV21-1 to TRBJ1-6; TRBD1 is the table's D call and was not checked against the DNA. TRBV21-1 corresponds to a pseudogene. CDR3 coding DNA: TGTGCCAGCAGCCAAACACGCCAGGGGGCCGGTTCACCCCTCCACTTT. Translating it yields CASSQTRQGAGSPLHF.